This TCR beta chain was identified during a study of CXCR3-negative and CXCR3-positive naive CD8 T cells. The libraries of TRB cDNA were prepared using 5' RACE with UMI labels. Each CDR3 protein gets one entry in TCRdb, which reprocessed the 5' RACE reads and gives no DNA. The repertoire table contains about 43,000 distinct CDR3 sequences. CDR1 SQVTM and CDR2 ANQGSEA come from the germline V gene. The CDR3 length is 12 residues. Sequencing used memory CD8+ T cells from blood. This TCR derives from a human donor in good health. Some clones in this sample may be carry-over from other donors' samples. The chain is built from TRBV29-1 and TRBJ2-7. CDR3 in amino acids: CSVPELADEQYF.